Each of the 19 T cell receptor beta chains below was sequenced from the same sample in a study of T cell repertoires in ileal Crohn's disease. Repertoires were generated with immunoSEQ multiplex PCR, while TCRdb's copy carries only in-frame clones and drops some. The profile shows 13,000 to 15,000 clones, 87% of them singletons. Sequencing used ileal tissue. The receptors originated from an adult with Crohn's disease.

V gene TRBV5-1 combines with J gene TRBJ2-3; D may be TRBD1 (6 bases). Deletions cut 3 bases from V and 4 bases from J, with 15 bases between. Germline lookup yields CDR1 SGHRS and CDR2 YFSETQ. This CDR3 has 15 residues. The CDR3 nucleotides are TGCGCCAGCAGCTGGGTGGGGACATCGGCAGATACGCAGTATTTT. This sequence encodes CASSWVGTSADTQYF. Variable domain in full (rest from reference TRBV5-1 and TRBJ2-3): KAGVTQTPRYLIKTRGQQVTLSCSPISGHRSVSWYQQTPGQGLQFLFEYFSETQRNKGNFPGRFSGRQFSNSRSEMNVSTLELGDSALYLCASSWVGTSADTQYFGPGTRLTVL.

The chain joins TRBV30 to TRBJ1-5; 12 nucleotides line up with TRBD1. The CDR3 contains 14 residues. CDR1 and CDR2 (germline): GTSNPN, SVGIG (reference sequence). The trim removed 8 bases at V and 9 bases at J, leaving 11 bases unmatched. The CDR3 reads CAGGQGAEGGPQHF. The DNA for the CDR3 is TGTGCCGGGGGACAGGGGGCGGAGGGAGGGCCCCAGCATTTT.

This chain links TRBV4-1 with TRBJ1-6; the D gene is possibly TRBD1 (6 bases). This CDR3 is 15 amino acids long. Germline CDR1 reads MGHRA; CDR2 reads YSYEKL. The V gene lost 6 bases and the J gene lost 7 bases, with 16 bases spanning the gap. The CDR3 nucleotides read TGCGCCAGCAGGTACAGGGCCTCAGAAAATTCACCCCTCCACTTT. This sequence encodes CASRYRASENSPLHF.

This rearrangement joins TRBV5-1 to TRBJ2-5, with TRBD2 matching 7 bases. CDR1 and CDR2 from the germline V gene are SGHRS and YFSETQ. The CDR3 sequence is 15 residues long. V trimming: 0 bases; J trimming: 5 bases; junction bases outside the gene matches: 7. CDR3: CASSLERGLEETQYF. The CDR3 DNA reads TGCGCCAGCAGCTTGGAGCGGGGTCTCGAGGAGACCCAGTACTTC. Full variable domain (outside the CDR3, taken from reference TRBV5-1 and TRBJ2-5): KAGVTQTPRYLIKTRGQQVTLSCSPISGHRSVSWYQQTPGQGLQFLFEYFSETQRNKGNFPGRFSGRQFSNSRSEMNVSTLELGDSALYLCASSLERGLEETQYFGPGTRLLVL.

In nucleotides, the CDR3 is TGTGCCAGCAGCCCACAAGCGGGACAGGACTACTATGGCTACACCTTC. It encodes CASSPQAGQDYYGYTF. J is TRBJ1-2 and V is TRBV7-2; 8 bases fit TRBD1. The length of the CDR3 is 16 residues. V shed 5 bases and J 3 bases; nucleotides not matched to a gene: 11. Germline CDR1 is SGHTA and CDR2 is FQGNSA.

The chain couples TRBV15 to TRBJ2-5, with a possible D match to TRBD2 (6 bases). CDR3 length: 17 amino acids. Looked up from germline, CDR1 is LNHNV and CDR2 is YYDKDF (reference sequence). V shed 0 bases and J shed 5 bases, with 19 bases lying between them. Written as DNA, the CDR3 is TGTGCCACCAGCAGAGAAAGGGAGGACACTACGCGGGAGACCCAGTACTTC. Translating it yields CATSREREDTTRETQYF.

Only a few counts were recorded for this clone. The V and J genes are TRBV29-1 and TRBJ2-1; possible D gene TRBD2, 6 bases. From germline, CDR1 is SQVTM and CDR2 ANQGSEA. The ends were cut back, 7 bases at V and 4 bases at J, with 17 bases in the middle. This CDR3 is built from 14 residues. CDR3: CSARLAEDYNEQFF. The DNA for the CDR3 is TGCAGCGCTAGGTTAGCGGAAGATTACAATGAGCAGTTCTTC.

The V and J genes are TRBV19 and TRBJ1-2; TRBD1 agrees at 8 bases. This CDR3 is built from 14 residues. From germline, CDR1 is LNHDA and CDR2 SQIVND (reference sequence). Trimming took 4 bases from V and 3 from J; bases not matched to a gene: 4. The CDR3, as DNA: TGTGCCAGTAGTAGCGACAGGGGATACTATGGCTACACCTTC. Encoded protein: CASSSDRGYYGYTF.

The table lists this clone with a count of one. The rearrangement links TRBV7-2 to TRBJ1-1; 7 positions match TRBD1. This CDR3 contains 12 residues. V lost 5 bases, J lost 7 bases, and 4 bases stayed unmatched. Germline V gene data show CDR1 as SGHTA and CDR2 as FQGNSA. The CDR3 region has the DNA TGTGCCAGCAGCCTGGACAGGCTTGAAGCTTTCTTT. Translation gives CASSLDRLEAFF.

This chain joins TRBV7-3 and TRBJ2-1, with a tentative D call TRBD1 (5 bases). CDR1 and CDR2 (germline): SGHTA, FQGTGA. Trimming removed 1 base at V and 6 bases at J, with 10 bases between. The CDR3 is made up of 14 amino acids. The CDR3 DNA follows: TGTGCCAGCAGCTTAAATCAGGGAAGCAATGAGCAGTTCTTC. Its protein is CASSLNQGSNEQFF.

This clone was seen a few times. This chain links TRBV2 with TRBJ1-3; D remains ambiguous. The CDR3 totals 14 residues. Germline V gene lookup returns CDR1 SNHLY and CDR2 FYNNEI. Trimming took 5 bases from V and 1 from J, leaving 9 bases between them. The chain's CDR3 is CASSPAGSGNTIYF. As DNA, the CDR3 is TGTGCCAGCAGTCCCGCGGGGTCTGGAAACACCATATATTTT.

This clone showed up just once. CDR3 DNA: TGTGCCAGCAGCTTAGTGGAGACAGCAGTGAACACTGAAGCTTTCTTT. This translates into CASSLVETAVNTEAFF. J is TRBJ1-1 and V is TRBV7-6; TRBD1 is a possible D gene (5 bases). The germline V gene has CDR1 SGHVS and CDR2 FNYEAQ. The CDR3 consists of 16 residues. Trimming cost V 1 base and J 0 bases, with 12 bases left between them.

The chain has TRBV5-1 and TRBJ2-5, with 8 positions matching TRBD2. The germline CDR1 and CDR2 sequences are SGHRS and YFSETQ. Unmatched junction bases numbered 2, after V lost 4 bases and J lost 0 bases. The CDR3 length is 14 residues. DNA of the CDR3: TGCGCCAGCAGCCGTAGCGGGGACCAAGAGACCCAGTACTTC. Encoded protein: CASSRSGDQETQYF.

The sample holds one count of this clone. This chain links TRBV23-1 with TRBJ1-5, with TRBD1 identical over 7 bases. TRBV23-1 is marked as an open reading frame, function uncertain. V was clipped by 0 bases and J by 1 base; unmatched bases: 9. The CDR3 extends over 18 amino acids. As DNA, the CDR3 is TGCGCCAGCAGTCAATCGGGAGACAGGGCAAAGAGCAATCAGCCCCAGCATTTT. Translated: CASSQSGDRAKSNQPQHF.

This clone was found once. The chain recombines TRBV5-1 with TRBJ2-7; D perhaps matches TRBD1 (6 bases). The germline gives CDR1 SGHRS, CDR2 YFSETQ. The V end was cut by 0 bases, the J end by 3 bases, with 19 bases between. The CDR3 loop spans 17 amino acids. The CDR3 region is CASSLVSPAGAIYEQYF. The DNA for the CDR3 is TGCGCCAGCAGCTTGGTAAGCCCGGCAGGGGCTATCTACGAGCAGTACTTC.

Here the CDR3 DNA reads TGTGCCAGCTGGGCAGAAATCAATCGGCCACCCCTCCACTTT. It is translated as CASWAEINRPPLHF. J is TRBJ1-6 and V is TRBV6-1, with unresolved D. Germline values: CDR1 MNHNS, CDR2 SASEGT. V lost 8 bases and J lost 11, with 19 bases in between. The CDR3 length is 14 residues.

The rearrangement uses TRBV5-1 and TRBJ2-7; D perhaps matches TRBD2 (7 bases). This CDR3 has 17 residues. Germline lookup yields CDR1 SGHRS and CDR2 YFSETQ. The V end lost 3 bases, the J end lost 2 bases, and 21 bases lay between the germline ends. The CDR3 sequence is CASSSPPLRGPTYEQYF. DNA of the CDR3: TGCGCCAGCAGCTCCCCCCCCCTGCGGGGGCCAACCTACGAGCAGTACTTC.

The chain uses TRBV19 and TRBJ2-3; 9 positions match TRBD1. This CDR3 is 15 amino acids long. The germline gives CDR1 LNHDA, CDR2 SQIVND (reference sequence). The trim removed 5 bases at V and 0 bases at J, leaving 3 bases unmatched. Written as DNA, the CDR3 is TGTGCCAGTAGTCCGGACAGGGGTAGCACAGATACGCAGTATTTT. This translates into CASSPDRGSTDTQYF.

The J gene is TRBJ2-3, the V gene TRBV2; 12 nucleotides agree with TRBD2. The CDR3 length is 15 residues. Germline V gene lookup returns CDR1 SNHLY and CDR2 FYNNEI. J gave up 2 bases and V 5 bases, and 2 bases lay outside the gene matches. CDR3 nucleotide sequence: TGTGCCAGCAGTCGGACTAGCGGGGACACAGATACGCAGTATTTT. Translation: CASSRTSGDTDTQYF.